This T cell receptor (beta chain) was retrieved from a study of early T cells in non-severe SARS-CoV-2 infection. Study context: Sequencing targeted bulk RNA from unsorted whole blood, leaving chains unpaired.

This clonotype was recorded many times. What it binds is not known. Whole-study findings and limits: The VDJdb matching leaned toward anti-spike CD8 responses and overlooked private and CD4 specificities.

cDNA molecules, individually, were tagged with unique molecular identifiers. TCRdb fed the 5' RACE reads into MiXCR, producing one record per CDR3 protein. The sample has 35,000 to 40,000 distinct CDR3 sequences; approximately 4.6% are singletons. The CDR3 covers 18 residues. Germline values: CDR1 KGHSY, CDR2 FQNENV. V gave up 3 bases and J gave up 2 bases; unmatched junction bases: 13. This sequence joins TRBV16 and TRBJ2-3, with 8 bases identical to TRBD2. The receptor comes from an adult who was a healthcare worker with PCR-confirmed SARS-CoV-2 infection or an uninfected control (not recorded which). Material: whole blood. The CDR3 DNA is TGTGCCAGCAGCCAGTCCGCCGTACTAGCGGAGTTCACAGATACGCAGTATTTT. It translates to CASSQSAVLAEFTDTQYF. Full variable domain (rest looked up from reference TRBV16 and TRBJ2-3): GEEVAQTPKHLVRGEGQKAKLYCAPIKGHSYVFWYQQVLKNEFKFLISFQNENVFDETGMPKERFSAKCLPNSPCSLEIQATKLEDSAVYFCASSQSAVLAEFTDTQYFGPGTRLTVL.